The 10 T cell receptor beta chains in this list originate from one sample, sequenced in a study of shared clonotypes between healthy human individuals. Assay used: immunoSEQ multiplex PCR; TCRdb lists only in-frame clones, some missing. This sample has roughly 1.5 million clones, with approximately 98% found just once. The sequenced sample consisted of naive CD4+ T cells sorted from blood. The sample's subset: CD45RA+ positively selected. The receptors were sampled from a man between 25 and 39 years old in good health.

This clone has just one count. The CDR3 nucleotides are TGTGCCAGCAGTGGGGACACAGGGGGGAATCAGCCCCAGCATTTT. Residues: CASSGDTGGNQPQHF. The chain recombines TRBV2 with TRBJ1-5; 8 nucleotides agree with TRBD1. Germline-derived CDR1 and CDR2 are SNHLY and FYNNEI. V lost 4 bases and J lost 4; bases outside the gene matches: 6. The CDR3 has 15 residues.

The rearrangement uses TRBV5-6 and TRBJ1-1; D call uncertain. The CDR3 covers 12 residues. The ends were cut back, 1 base at V and 7 bases at J, with 8 bases in the middle. Germline V gene lookup returns CDR1 SGHDT and CDR2 YYEEEE. DNA of the CDR3: TGTGCCAGCAGCTTGTGGGGATATGAAGCTTTCTTT. Residues: CASSLWGYEAFF.

V and J are TRBV27 and TRBJ1-3, with D perhaps TRBD1 (6 bases). This CDR3 contains 14 residues. Germline CDR1 is MNHEY and CDR2 is SMNVEV (reference sequence). Trimming pared 5 bases from V and 8 bases from J, leaving 16 bases between. In DNA form, the CDR3 reads TGTGCCAGCAGTACCCAAAGGACAGCAGACACCATATATTTT. Protein: CASSTQRTADTIYF.

J is TRBJ2-1 and V is TRBV5-4; TRBD2 matches 11 bases. The CDR3 runs to 15 residues. J gave up 3 bases and V 4 bases, and 3 bases lay outside the gene matches. CDR1 and CDR2 from the germline V gene are SGHNT and YYREEE (reference sequence). In nucleotides, the CDR3 is TGTGCCAGCAGCGCGGGACTAGCGGACTACAATGAGCAGTTCTTC. It codes for CASSAGLADYNEQFF.

The rearrangement joins TRBV11-3 to TRBJ2-1; the D is unclear. V shed 6 bases and J shed 6 bases, with 9 bases lying between them. Germline CDR1 reads SGHNT; CDR2 reads YENEEA. The CDR3 runs to 12 residues. The CDR3 nucleotides read TGTGCCAGCAGTCGAGGCAGCAATGAGCAGTTCTTC. Translation: CASSRGSNEQFF.

The chain joins TRBV28 to TRBJ1-3; D is unclear. Germline values: CDR1 MDHEN, CDR2 SYDVKM. V was cut by 3 bases and J by 0 bases, with 6 bases left in between. The CDR3 is made up of 14 amino acids. CDR3 in DNA: TGTGCCAGCAGTTTGACGGACTCTGGAAACACCATATATTTT. Translated, it gives CASSLTDSGNTIYF.

In regard to this clone: Mismatch with germline at one junction end may stem from a read error. The chain uses TRBV7-7 and TRBJ2-2; 7 bases line up with TRBD1. In germline, CDR1 is SSHAT, CDR2 FNYEAQ (reference sequence). CDR3 length: 15 amino acids. The CDR3 loop is CASSQNRGSTGELFF. DNA of the CDR3: TGTGCTAGCAGCCAGAACAGGGGATCCACCGGGGAGCTGTTTTTT. Drawing the rest from reference TRBV7-7 and TRBJ2-2, the complete variable domain is GAGVSQSPRYKVTKRGQDVTLRCDPISSHATLYWYQQALGQGPEFLTYFNYEAQPDKSGLPSDRFSAERPEGSISTLTIQRTEQRDSAMYRCASSQNRGSTGELFFGEGSRLTVL.

The chain is built from TRBV25-1 and TRBJ2-7; 10 bases map to TRBD1. The CDR3 runs 17 residues. The J segment lost 7 bases and the V segment lost 2 bases, leaving 14 bases of the junction unmatched. The germline CDR1 and CDR2 sequences are MGHDK and SYGVNS. The CDR3 region is CASSESRTRTGGREQYF. DNA for the CDR3: TGTGCCAGCAGTGAAAGCCGCACCAGGACAGGGGGGAGGGAGCAGTACTTC.

This clone was found once. The rearrangement links TRBV29-1 to TRBJ1-1, with D unresolved. The CDR3 runs to 12 residues. Trimming pared 7 bases from V and 5 bases from J, leaving 14 bases between. CDR1 and CDR2 from the germline V gene are SQVTM and ANQGSEA. The CDR3 region is CSGATRGTEAFF. The CDR3 region has the DNA TGCAGCGGGGCAACCAGAGGAACTGAAGCTTTCTTT.

In the case of this clone: Germline and junction disagree at one end, which may indicate a read error. The chain uses TRBV10-3 and TRBJ1-2, with D possibly TRBD1 on 6 matching bases. Per germline, CDR1 ENHRY and CDR2 SYGVKD. The CDR3 contains 14 residues. The CDR3 protein is CAITEPQGRYGYTF. CDR3 in DNA: TGTGCCATCACTGAGCCTCAGGGGCGCTATGGCTACACCTTC.